The present entry profiles one T cell receptor beta chain with its context. This sample is part of a study of blood T cell repertoires in COVID-19. Study in general: Both acute and convalescent COVID-19 samples were obtained from the United States, Italy and Spain. Nucleic acid was either cDNA or gDNA, and it came from T cells, B-cell-depleted T cells, or PBMCs.

Trimming cost V 11 bases and J 2 bases, with 18 bases left between them. This CDR3 comprises 14 residues. Germline V lookup: CDR1 ENHRY, CDR2 SYGVKD. In the original processing: Researchers report that nucleated cell counts were estimated from reference gene primer amplification. Produced via immunoSEQ multiplex PCR; TCRdb's table is partial and in-frame only. V and J calls and clone size are as listed in that table; D and trimming were resolved from the DNA. The sample contains roughly 53,000 clones, about 88% of which appear only once. The chain has TRBV10-3 and TRBJ2-5, with a tentative D call TRBD2 (6 bases). This receptor was obtained from a man between 35 and 55 years old with active COVID-19. Sequenced material: peripheral blood. In nucleotides, the CDR3 is TGTGCCTCCAGCCCAGCGGGCGGGCAAGAGACCCAGTACTTC. Translated, it gives CASSPAGGQETQYF.